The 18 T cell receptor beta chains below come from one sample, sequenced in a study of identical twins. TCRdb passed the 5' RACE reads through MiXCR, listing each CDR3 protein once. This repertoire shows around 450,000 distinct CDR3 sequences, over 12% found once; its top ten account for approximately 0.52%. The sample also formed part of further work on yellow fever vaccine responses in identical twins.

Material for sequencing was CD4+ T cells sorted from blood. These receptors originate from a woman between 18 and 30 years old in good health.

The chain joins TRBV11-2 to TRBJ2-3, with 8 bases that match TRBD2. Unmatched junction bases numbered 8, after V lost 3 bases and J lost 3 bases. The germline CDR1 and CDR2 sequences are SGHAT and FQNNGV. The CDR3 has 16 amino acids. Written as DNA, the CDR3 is TGTGCCAGCAGCTTGACCGGGAGGGGAGGAACAGATACGCAGTATTTT. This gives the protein CASSLTGRGGTDTQYF.

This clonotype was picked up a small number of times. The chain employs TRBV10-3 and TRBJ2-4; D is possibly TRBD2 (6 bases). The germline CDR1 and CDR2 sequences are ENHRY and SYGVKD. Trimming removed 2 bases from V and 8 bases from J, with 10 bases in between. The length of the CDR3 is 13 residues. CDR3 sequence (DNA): TGTGCCATCAGTGAGGGCAGGGAGGACATTCAGTACTTC. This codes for CAISEGREDIQYF.

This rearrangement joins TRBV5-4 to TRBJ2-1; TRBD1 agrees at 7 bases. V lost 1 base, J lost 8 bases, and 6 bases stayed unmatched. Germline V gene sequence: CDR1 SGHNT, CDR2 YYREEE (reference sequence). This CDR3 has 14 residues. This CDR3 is CASSLSGGGYEQFF. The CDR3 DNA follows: TGTGCCAGCAGCTTGTCAGGGGGTGGATATGAGCAGTTCTTC.

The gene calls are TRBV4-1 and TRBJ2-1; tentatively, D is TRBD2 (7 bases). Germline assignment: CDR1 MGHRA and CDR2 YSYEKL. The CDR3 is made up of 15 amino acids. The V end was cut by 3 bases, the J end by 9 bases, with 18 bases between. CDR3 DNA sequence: TGCGCCAGCAGCCATCCCGGCACAGGGAGGGCTGAGCAGTTCTTC. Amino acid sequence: CASSHPGTGRAEQFF.

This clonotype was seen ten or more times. CDR3 in amino acids: CASRLSGTSGYNEQFF. CDR3 DNA: TGTGCCAGCAGATTATCCGGGACTAGCGGATACAATGAGCAGTTCTTC. This rearrangement joins TRBV7-9 to TRBJ2-1; 11 positions agree with TRBD2. Germline lookup yields CDR1 SEHNR and CDR2 FQNEAQ (reference sequence). CDR3 length: 16 residues. The trim removed 6 bases at V and 4 bases at J, leaving 8 bases unmatched.

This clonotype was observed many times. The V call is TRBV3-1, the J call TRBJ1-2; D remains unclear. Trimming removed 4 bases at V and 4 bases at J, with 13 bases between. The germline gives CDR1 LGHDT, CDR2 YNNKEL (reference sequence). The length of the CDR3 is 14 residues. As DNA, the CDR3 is TGTGCCAGCAGCCCCACCCAGTCCTTCTATGGCTACACCTTC. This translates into CASSPTQSFYGYTF.

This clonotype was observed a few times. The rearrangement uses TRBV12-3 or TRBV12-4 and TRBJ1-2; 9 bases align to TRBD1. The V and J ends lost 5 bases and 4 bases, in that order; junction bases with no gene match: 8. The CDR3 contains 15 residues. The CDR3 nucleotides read TGTGCCAGCAGTCATACAGGGGGCGTTGGCTATGGCTACACCTTC. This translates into CASSHTGGVGYGYTF.

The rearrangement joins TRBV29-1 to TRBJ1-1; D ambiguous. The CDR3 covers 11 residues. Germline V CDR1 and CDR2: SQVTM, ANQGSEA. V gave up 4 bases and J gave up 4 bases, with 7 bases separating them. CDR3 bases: TGCAGCGTTGTGCAGTTCACTGAAGCTTTCTTT. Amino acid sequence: CSVVQFTEAFF.

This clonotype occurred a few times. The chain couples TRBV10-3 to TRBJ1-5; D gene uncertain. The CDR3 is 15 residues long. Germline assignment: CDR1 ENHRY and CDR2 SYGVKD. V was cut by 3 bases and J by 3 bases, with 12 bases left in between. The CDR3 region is CAISEAGRDNQPQHF. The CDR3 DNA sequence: TGTGCCATCAGTGAAGCCGGGCGGGACAATCAGCCCCAGCATTTT.

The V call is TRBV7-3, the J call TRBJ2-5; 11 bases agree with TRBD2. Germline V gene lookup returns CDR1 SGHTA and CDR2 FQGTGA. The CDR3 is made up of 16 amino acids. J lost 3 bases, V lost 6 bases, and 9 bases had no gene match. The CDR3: CASSFIAGGDKETQYF. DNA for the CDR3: TGTGCCAGCAGTTTTATAGCGGGGGGGGATAAAGAGACCCAGTACTTC.

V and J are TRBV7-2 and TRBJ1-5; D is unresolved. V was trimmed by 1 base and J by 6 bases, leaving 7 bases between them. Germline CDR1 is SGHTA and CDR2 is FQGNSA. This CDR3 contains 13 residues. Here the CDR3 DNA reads TGTGCCAGCAGCTTAGGGGCGGTTCAGCCCCAGCATTTT. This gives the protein CASSLGAVQPQHF.

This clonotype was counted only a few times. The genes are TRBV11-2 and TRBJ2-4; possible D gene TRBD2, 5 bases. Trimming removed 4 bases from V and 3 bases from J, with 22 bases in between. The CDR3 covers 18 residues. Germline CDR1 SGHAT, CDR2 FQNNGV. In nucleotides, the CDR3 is TGTGCCAGCAGCTCTAGAGATGTCAGGAGGCCGAACAAAAACATTCAGTACTTC. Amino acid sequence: CASSSRDVRRPNKNIQYF.

CDR3 sequence (DNA): TGTGCCAGCAGCCCACAGGAATACGAGCAGTACTTC. As protein: CASSPQEYEQYF. The chain couples TRBV7-9 to TRBJ2-7; maybe TRBD1 (5 bases). The germline V and J ends were trimmed by 5 bases and 4 bases, with 9 bases remaining between them. This CDR3 spans 12 amino acids. In germline, CDR1 is SEHNR, CDR2 FQNEAQ (reference sequence).

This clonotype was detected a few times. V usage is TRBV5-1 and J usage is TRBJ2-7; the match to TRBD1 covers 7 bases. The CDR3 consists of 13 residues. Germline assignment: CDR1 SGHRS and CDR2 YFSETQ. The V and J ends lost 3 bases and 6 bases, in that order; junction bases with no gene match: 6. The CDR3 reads CASSYDWTGEQYF. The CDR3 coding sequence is TGCGCCAGCAGCTACGACTGGACAGGCGAGCAGTACTTC.

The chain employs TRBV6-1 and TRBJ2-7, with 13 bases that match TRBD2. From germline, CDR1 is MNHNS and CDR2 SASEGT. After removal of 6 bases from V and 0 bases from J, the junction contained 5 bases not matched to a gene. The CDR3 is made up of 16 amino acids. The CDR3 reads CASSRLAGGLSYEQYF. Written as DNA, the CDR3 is TGTGCCAGCAGCCGACTAGCGGGAGGCCTCTCCTACGAGCAGTACTTC.

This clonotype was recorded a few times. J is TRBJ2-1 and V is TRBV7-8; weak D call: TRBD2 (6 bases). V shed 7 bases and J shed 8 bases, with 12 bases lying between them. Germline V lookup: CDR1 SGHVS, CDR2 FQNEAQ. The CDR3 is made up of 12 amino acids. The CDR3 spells CASKSTGDEQFF. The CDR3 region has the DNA TGTGCCAGCAAATCCACGGGGGATGAGCAGTTCTTC.

The CDR3 nucleotides read TGTGCCAGCAGTTTTGTTACCCGAGATACGCAGTATTTT. Amino acid sequence: CASSFVTRDTQYF. The chain has TRBV12-3 or TRBV12-4 and TRBJ2-3; D is ambiguous. V was clipped by 3 bases and J by 5 bases, with 9 bases between them. The CDR3 is made up of 13 amino acids.

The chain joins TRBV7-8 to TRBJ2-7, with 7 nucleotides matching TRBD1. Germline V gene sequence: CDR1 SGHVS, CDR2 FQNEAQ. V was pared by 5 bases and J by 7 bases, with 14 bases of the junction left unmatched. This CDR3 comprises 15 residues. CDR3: CASSRGAQGKGEQYF. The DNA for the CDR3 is TGTGCCAGCAGCCGAGGCGCACAGGGGAAAGGAGAGCAGTACTTC.